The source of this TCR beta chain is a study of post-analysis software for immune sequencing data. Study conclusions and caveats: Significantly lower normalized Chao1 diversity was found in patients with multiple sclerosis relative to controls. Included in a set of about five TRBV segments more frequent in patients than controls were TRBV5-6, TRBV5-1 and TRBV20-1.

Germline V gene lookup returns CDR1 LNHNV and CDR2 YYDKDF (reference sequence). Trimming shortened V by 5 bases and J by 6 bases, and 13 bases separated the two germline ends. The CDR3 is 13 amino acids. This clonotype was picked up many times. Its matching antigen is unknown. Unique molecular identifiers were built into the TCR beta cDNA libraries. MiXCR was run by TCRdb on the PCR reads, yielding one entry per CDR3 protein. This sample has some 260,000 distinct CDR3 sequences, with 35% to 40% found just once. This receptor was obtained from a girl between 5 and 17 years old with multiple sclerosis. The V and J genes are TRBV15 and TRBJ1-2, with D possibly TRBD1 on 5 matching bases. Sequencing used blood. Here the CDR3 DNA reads TGTGCCACCAGCTTCATACGGGGGGATGGCTACACCTTC. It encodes CATSFIRGDGYTF.